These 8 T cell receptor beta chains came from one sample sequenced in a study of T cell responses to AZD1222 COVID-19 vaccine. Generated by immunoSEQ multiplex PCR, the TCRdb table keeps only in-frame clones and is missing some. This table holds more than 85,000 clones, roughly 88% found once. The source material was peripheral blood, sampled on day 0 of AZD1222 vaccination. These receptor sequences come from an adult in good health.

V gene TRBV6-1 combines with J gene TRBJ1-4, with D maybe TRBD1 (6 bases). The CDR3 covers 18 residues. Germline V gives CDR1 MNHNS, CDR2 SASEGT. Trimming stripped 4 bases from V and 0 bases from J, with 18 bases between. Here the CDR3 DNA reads TGTGCCAGCAGTGTGGGGTGGCAGGGGCTTGCAACTAATGAAAAACTGTTTTTT. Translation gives CASSVGWQGLATNEKLFF.

The CDR3 region is CASTKNTGENIQYF. DNA of the CDR3: TGTGCCAGCACCAAAAATACAGGGGAAAACATTCAGTACTTC. This sequence joins TRBV11-2 and TRBJ2-4; 7 positions agree with TRBD1. This CDR3 contains 14 residues. Germline V gene data show CDR1 as SGHAT and CDR2 as FQNNGV. J gave up 5 bases and V 7 bases, and 8 bases lay outside the gene matches.

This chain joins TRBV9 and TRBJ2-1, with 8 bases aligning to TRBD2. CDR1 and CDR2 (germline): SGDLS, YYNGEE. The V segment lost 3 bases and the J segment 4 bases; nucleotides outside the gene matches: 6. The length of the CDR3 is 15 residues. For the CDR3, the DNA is TGTGCCAGCAGCGGACCTCGCGGGGGGTACAATGAGCAGTTCTTC. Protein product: CASSGPRGGYNEQFF.

In DNA, the CDR3 is TGTGCCAGCAGCCAACCGGGGGTCTGGGGGGCCAACGTCCTGACTTTC. Protein: CASSQPGVWGANVLTF. This chain uses TRBV16 with TRBJ2-6, with D possibly being TRBD2 (6 bases). Germline V gene data show CDR1 as KGHSY and CDR2 as FQNENV. The CDR3 covers 16 residues. V lost 2 bases and J 4 bases, leaving 12 bases between the germline ends.

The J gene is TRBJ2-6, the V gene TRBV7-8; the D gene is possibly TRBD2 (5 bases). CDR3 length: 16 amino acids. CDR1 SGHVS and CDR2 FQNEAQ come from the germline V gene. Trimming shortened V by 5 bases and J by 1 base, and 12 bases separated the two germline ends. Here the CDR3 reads CASSPRAGSGANVLTF. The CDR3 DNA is TGTGCCAGCAGCCCCCGGGCGGGTTCTGGGGCCAACGTCCTGACTTTC.

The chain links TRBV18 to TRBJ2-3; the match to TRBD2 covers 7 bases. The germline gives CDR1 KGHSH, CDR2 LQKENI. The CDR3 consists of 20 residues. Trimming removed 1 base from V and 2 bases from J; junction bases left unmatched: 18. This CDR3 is CASSPLRTSSGAGLTDTQYF. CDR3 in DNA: TGTGCCAGCTCACCACTTCGGACTAGTAGTGGGGCCGGGCTCACAGATACGCAGTATTTT.

As DNA, the CDR3 is TGTGCCAGCAGTCCCACGGCAGGCAATCAGCCCCAGCATTTT. Translated, it gives CASSPTAGNQPQHF. This chain connects TRBV27 to TRBJ1-5, with unresolved D. Between the trimmed V and J ends, which lost 5 bases and 2 bases, there was a span of 10 bases. CDR1 and CDR2 from the germline V gene are MNHEY and SMNVEV (reference sequence). The CDR3 contains 14 residues.

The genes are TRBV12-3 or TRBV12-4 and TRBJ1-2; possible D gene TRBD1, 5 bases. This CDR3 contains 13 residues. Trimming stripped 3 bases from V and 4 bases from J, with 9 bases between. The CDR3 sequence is CASSFVGAYGYTF. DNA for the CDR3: TGTGCCAGCAGTTTCGTTGGGGCCTATGGCTACACCTTC.